This T cell receptor beta chain stems from a study of blood T cell repertoires in COVID-19. The germline gives CDR1 SNHLY, CDR2 FYNNEI. The CDR3 runs to 16 residues. The V gene end was trimmed by 4 bases and the J gene end by 2 bases; junction bases not matched to a gene: 6. Some clones are missing from TCRdb's copy, which holds only in-frame ones; the method was immunoSEQ multiplex PCR. The table includes about 180,000 clones, approximately 86% detected once. Participants had their cohort set by participant-reported clinical history. Cohort 3 recovered donors had two negative PCRs, clearance, or symptom resolution.

Sample: PBMCs or T cells enriched from blood (not recorded which). This clonotype was sampled from a man between 60 and 70 years old who had recovered from COVID-19. This chain links TRBV2 with TRBJ2-5; 11 nucleotides align to TRBD2. For the CDR3, the DNA is TGTGCCAGCAGTGTCGGTCTAGCGGGGGGTCAAGAGACCCAGTACTTC. This codes for CASSVGLAGGQETQYF.